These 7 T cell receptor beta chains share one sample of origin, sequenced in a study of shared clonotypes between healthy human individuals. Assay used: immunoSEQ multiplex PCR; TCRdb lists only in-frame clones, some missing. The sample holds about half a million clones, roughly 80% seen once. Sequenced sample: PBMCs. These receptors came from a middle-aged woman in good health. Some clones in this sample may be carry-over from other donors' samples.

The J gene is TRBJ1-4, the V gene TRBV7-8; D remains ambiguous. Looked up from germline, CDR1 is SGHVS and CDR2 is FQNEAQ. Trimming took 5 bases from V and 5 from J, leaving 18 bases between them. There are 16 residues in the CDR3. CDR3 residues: CASSPGLRRANEKLFF. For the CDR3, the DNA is TGTGCCAGCAGCCCCGGACTACGGAGGGCGAATGAAAAACTGTTTTTT.

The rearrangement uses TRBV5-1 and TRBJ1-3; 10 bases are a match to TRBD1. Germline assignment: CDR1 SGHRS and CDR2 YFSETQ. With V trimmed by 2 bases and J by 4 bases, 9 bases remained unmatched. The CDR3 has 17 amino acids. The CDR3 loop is CASSFIPGQGLGNTIYF. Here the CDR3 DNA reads TGCGCCAGCAGCTTCATCCCGGGACAGGGGTTGGGAAACACCATATATTTT.

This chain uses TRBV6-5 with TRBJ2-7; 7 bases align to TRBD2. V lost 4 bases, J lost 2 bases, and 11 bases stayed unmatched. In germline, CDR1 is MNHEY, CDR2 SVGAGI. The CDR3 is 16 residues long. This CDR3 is CASSSPRGGSTYEQYF. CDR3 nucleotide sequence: TGTGCCAGCAGTTCCCCGAGGGGCGGGAGTACCTACGAGCAGTACTTC.

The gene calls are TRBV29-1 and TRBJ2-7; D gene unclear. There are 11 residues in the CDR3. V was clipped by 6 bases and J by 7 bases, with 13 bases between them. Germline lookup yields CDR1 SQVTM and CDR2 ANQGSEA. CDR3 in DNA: TGCAGCGTCGGAGCTCGGCGGGAGCAGTACTTC. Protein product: CSVGARREQYF.

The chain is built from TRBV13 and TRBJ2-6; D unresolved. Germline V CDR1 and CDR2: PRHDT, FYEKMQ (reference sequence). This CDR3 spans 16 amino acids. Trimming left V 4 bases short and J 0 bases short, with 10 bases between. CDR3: CASSSSETSGANVLTF. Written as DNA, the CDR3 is TGTGCCAGCAGCTCCTCGGAGACCTCTGGGGCCAACGTCCTGACTTTC.

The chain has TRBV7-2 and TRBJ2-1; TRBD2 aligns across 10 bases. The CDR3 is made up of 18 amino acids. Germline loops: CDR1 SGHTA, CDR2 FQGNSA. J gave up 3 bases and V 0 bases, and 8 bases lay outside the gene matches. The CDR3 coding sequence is TGTGCCAGCAGCTTAGCCCGGGCTAGCGGGAGAGGCTACAATGAGCAGTTCTTC. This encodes CASSLARASGRGYNEQFF. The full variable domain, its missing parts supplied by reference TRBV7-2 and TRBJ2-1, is GAGVSQSPSNKVTEKGKDVELRCDPISGHTALYWYRQSLGQGLEFLIYFQGNSAPDKSGLPSDRFSAERTGGSVSTLTIQRTQQEDSAVYLCASSLARASGRGYNEQFFGPGTRLTVL.

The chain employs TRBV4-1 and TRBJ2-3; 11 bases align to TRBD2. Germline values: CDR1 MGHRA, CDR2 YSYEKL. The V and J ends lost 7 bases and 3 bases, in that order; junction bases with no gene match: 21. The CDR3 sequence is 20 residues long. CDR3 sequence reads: CASTPNEGTRLAGNTDTQYF. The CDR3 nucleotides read TGCGCCAGCACTCCCAACGAGGGCACCCGACTAGCGGGAAATACAGATACGCAGTATTTT.